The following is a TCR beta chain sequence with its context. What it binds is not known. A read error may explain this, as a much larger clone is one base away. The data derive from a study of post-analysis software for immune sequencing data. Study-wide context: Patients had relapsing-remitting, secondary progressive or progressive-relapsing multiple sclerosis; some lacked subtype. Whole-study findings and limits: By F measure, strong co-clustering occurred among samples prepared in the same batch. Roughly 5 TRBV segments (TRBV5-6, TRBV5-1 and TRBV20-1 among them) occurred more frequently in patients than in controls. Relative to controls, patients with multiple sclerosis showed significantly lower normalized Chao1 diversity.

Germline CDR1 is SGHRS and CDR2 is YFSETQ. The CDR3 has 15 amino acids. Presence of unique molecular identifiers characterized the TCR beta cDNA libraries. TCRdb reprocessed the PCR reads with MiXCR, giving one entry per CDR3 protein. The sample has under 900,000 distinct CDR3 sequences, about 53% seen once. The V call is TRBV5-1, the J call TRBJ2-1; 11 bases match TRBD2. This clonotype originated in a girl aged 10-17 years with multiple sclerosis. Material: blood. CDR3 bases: TGCACCAGCAGCCGTTTCGGGACTAGCGGCAATGAGCAGTTCTTC. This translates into CTSSRFGTSGNEQFF.